This T cell receptor beta chain was sequenced in a study of cytomegalovirus exposure and HLA in healthy donors. Vbeta (60) and Jbeta (13) primers were used in the PCR. Produced via immunoSEQ multiplex PCR; TCRdb's table is partial and in-frame only. The table includes 70,000 to 100,000 clones, about 80% detected once. The CDR3 has 14 residues. The V end was cut by 7 bases, the J end by 0 bases, with 10 bases between. Germline V gene sequence: CDR1 SNHLY, CDR2 FYNNEI. This clonotype was obtained from a woman aged 50 to 60 in good health and CMV-seropositive. The J gene is TRBJ2-1, the V gene TRBV2; TRBD2 might be the D (5 bases). The specimen sequenced was PBMCs. The CDR3 protein is CASTPSTSYNEQFF. The CDR3 DNA reads TGTGCCAGCACCCCTAGCACCTCCTACAATGAGCAGTTCTTC.